This T cell receptor beta chain is drawn from a study of cytomegalovirus exposure and HLA in healthy donors. Amplification used 60 Vbeta primers and 13 Jbeta primers. Measured with immunoSEQ multiplex PCR; TCRdb has only the in-frame clones, and not every one. The sample comprises some 200,000 clones, roughly 84% of which are singletons, and more than 0.6% rests with the top ten. This clone was picked up one time. Its antigen is unknown. The CDR3 extends over 15 amino acids. The ends were cut back, 6 bases at V and 4 bases at J, with 15 bases in the middle. Germline values: CDR1 MGHRA, CDR2 YSYEKL. Study-wide results and limits: Data from an earlier analysis indicated that most TCR beta V segments were productive either about 90% or about 30% of the time. TCR beta V- and J-gene trimming, according to a later analysis, was linked to a missense DCLRE1C variant. Later on, an analysis showed TCR association rates differing by HLA locus, with DRB1 the most and HLA-C the fewest.

This clonotype was sampled from a boy between 2 and 10 years old in good health and CMV-seronegative. The chain combines TRBV4-1 with TRBJ2-2; possibly TRBD2 for D (7 bases). Source material: PBMCs. This chain's CDR3 is CASSRSGGITGELFF. The CDR3, as DNA: TGCGCCAGCAGTAGGTCGGGGGGCATCACCGGGGAGCTGTTTTTT.